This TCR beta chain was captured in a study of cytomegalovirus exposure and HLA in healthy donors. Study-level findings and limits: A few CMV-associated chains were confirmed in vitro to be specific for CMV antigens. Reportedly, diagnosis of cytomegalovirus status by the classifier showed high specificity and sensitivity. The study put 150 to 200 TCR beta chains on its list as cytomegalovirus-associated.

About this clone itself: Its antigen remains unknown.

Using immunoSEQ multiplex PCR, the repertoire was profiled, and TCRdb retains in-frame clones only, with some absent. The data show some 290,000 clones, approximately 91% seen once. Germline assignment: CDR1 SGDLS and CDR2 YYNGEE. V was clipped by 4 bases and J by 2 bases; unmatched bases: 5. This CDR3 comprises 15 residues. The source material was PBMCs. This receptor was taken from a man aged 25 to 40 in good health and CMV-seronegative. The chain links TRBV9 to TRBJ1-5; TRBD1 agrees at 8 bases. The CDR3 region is CASSIGTGGNQPQHF. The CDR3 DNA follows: TGTGCCAGCAGCATCGGGACAGGCGGCAATCAGCCCCAGCATTTT.